Described below is a single TCR beta chain sequence and its context. Its specificity is unknown. The sample originates from a study of CD8+CD57+ T cells in acquired aplastic anemia. Study-level findings and limits: Patients and controls turned out to have twenty-nine CD8+ CDR3 sequences in common.

The study profiled TCR beta VDJ and CDR3 using genomic DNA as template. TCRdb re-analysed the reads in MiXCR, keeping a single row per CDR3 protein. The data contain approximately 190,000 distinct CDR3 sequences, roughly half of them singletons. V was clipped by 4 bases and J by 4 bases, with 3 bases between them. This CDR3 is 12 amino acids long. CDR1 SGDLS and CDR2 YYNGEE come from the germline V gene. It was patients with CD8+CD57+ cell expansion by flow cytometry who were chosen for sequencing. The sequence was obtained from a human donor with aplastic anemia. Sample: sorted CD4+, CD8+, or CD8+CD57+ T cells (not recorded which) from PBMCs. The V gene is TRBV9, the J gene TRBJ1-6; no definite D call. The CDR3 sequence is CASSQYNSPLHF. CDR3 DNA: TGTGCCAGCAGCCAATATAATTCACCCCTCCACTTT. Based on the CDR3 plus reference TRBV9 and TRBJ1-6, the full variable domain is DSGVTQTPKHLITATGQRVTLRCSPRSGDLSVYWYQQSLDQGLQFLIQYYNGEERAKGNILERFSAQQFPDLHSELNLSSLELGDSALYFCASSQYNSPLHFGNGTRLTVT.